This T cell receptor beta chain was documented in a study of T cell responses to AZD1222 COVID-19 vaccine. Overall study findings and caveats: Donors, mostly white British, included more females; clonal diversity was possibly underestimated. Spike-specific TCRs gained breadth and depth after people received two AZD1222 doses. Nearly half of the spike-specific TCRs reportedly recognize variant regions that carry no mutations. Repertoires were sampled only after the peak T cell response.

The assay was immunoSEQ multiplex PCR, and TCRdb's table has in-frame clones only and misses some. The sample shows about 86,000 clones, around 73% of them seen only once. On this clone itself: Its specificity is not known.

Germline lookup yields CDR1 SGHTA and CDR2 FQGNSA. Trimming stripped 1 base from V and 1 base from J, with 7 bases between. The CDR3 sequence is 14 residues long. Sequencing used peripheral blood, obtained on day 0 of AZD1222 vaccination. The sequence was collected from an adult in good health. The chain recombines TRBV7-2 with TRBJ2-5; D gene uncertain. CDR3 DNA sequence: TGTGCCAGCAGCTTAGGACTGTTCCAAGAGACCCAGTACTTC. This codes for CASSLGLFQETQYF. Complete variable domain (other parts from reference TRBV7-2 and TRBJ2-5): GAGVSQSPSNKVTEKGKDVELRCDPISGHTALYWYRQSLGQGLEFLIYFQGNSAPDKSGLPSDRFSAERTGGSVSTLTIQRTQQEDSAVYLCASSLGLFQETQYFGPGTRLLVL.